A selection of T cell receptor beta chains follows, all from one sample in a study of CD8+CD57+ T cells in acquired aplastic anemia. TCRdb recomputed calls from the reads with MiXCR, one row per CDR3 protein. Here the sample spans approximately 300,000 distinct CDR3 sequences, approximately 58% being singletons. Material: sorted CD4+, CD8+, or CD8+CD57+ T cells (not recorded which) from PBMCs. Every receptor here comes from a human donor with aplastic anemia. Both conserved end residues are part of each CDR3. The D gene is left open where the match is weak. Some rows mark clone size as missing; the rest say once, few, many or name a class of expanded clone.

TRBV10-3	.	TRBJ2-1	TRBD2	CAIGSLAGGDNEQFF	TGTGCCATCGGTTCACTAGCGGGAGGGGACAATGAGCAGTTCTTC
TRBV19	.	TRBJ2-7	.	CASSTGNEQYF	TGTGCCAGTAGTACAGGGAACGAGCAGTACTTC
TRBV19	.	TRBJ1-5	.	CASRGSGEEGFPQHF	TGTGCCAGTAGGGGATCCGGGGAGGAGGGCTTCCCCCAGCATTTT
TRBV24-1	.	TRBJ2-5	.	CATSRQGLETQYF	TGTGCCACCAGTCGACAGGGACTAGAGACCCAGTACTTC
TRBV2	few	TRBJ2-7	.	CASWDRLAVEQYF	TGTGCCAGCTGGGACCGGCTTGCAGTCGAGCAGTACTTC
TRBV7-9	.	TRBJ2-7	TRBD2	CASSFGTSGVWGEQYF	TGTGCCAGCAGCTTTGGGACTAGCGGGGTGTGGGGCGAGCAGTACTTC
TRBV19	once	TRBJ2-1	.	CASSITGSSYNEQFF	TGTGCCAGTAGTATAACCGGCAGCTCCTACAATGAGCAGTTCTTC
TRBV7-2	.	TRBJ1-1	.	CASSLWPGLTEAFF	TGTGCCAGCAGCTTATGGCCAGGGCTCACTGAAGCTTTCTTT
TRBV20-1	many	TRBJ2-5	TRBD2	CSLWTSSQETQYF	TGCAGTCTGTGGACTAGCTCCCAAGAGACCCAGTACTTC
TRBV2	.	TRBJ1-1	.	CASSPGHNTEAFF	TGTGCCAGCAGCCCCGGACATAACACTGAAGCTTTCTTT
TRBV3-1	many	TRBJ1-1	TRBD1	CASSRGDRGLNTEAFF	TGTGCCAGCAGCCGGGGGGACAGGGGCCTGAACACTGAAGCTTTCTTT
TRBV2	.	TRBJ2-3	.	CASSVGTGDTQYF	TGTGCCAGCAGTGTAGGTACAGGAGATACGCAGTACTTT
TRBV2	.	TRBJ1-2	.	CASSEYSIICGYTF	TGTGCCAGCAGTGAATACAGCATCATCTGTGGCTACACCTTC
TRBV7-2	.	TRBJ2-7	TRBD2	CASSPRTSGRTTYEQYF	TGTGCCAGCAGCCCTCGGACTAGCGGGAGGACGACCTACGAGCAGTACTTC
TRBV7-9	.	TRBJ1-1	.	CASSFAGSRTEAFF	TGTGCCAGCAGCTTTGCCGGGAGTAGGACTGAAGCTTTCTTT
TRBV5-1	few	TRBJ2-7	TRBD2	CASSLGAAGGGYEQYF	TGCGCCAGCAGCTTGGGGGCGGCGGGGGGAGGTTACGAGCAGTACTTC
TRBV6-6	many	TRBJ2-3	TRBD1	CASSYPRDRVKTDTQYF	TGTGCCAGCAGTTACCCGCGGGACAGGGTGAAAACAGATACGCAGTATTTT
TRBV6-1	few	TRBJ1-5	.	CATTYSSGPYQPQHF	TGTGCCACCACTTACTCATCGGGGCCCTATCAGCCCCAGCATTTT
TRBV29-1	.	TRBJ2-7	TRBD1	CSVEGTGKPYEQYF	TGCAGCGTTGAAGGGACAGGGAAACCCTACGAGCAGTACTTC
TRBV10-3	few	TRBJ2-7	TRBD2	CAISVTKGRELYEQYF	TGTGCCATCAGTGTTACTAAGGGGAGGGAACTCTACGAGCAGTACTTC
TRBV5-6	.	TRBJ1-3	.	CATFHGTSRRSGNTIYF	TGTGCCACCTTCCACGGGACATCGAGGCGCTCTGGAAACACCATATATTTT
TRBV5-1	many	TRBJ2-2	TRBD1	CASQGEPTNTGELFF	TGCGCCAGCCAGGGGGAACCAACGAACACCGGGGAGCTGTTTTTT
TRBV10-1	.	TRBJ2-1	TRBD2	CASSFGGRENEQFF	TGCGCCAGCAGTTTCGGCGGGAGGGAAAATGAGCAGTTCTTC
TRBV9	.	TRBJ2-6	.	CASSVGGWSGANVLTF	TGTGCCAGCAGCGTAGGAGGATGGTCTGGGGCCAACGTCCTGACTTTC
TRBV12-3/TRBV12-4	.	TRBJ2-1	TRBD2	CASSFGLAGAIYNEQFF	TGTGCCAGCAGTTTCGGACTAGCGGGGGCCATCTACAATGAGCAGTTCTTC
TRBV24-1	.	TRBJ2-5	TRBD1	CATSELTGGMDQETQYF	TGTGCCACCAGTGAGCTAACAGGGGGCATGGATCAGGAGACCCAGTACTTC
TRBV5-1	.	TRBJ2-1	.	CASAKGDNYNEQFF	TGCGCCAGCGCGAAGGGGGACAACTACAATGAGCAGTTCTTC
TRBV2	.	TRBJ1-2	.	CASSSGTYGYTF	TGTGCCAGCAGTTCTGGGACCTATGGCTACACCTTC
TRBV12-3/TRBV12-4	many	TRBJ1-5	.	CASSQSTGRQPQHF	TGTGCCAGCAGCCAATCAACAGGGCGACAGCCCCAGCATTTT
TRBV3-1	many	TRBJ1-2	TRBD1	CASSSNRGSGYGYTF	TGTGCCAGCAGTTCAAACAGGGGCTCTGGCTATGGCTACACCTTC
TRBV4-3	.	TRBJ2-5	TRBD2	CASSQDRVGGATETQYF	TGCGCCAGCAGCCAAGATCGAGTCGGGGGGGCCACAGAGACCCAGTACTTC
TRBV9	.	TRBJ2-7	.	CASSPQGVLGYEKYF	TGTGCCAGCAGTCCCCAGGGAGTATTAGGCTACGAGAAGTACTTC
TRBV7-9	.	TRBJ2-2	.	CASSFLKIAPTGELFF	TGTGCCAGCAGCTTTCTTAAGATAGCGCCCACCGGGGAGCTGTTTTTT
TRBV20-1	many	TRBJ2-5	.	CSARGRVIQETQYF	TGCAGTGCTAGGGGCAGGGTGATCCAAGAGACCCAGTACTTC
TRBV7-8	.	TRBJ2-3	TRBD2	CASRPRGADTQYF	TGTGCCAGCCGCCCCCGGGGGGCAGATACGCAGTATTTT
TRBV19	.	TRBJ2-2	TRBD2	CASSIGTSGRAGTGELFF	TGTGCCAGTAGTATTGGGACTAGCGGGAGGGCCGGCACCGGGGAGCTGTTTTTT
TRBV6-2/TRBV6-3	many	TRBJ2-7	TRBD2	CASSSAGTSGLHEQYF	TGTGCCAGCAGTTCCGCCGGGACTAGCGGGCTCCACGAGCAGTACTTC
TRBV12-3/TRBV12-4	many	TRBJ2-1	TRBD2	CASSLASGGNNEQFF	TGTGCCAGCAGTTTAGCTAGCGGGGGGAACAATGAGCAGTTCTTC
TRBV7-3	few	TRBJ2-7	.	CASSWKRTGSYEQYF	TGTGCCAGCAGCTGGAAACGGACCGGATCCTACGAGCAGTACTTC
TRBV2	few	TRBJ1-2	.	CASSETLKGYYGYTF	TGTGCCAGCAGTGAAACTCTAAAGGGATACTATGGCTACACCTTC
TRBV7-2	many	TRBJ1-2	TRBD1	CASSSRQGANYGYTF	TGTGCCAGCAGCTCGCGACAGGGGGCCAACTATGGCTACACCTTC
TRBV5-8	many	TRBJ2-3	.	CASSLSAEFGTQYF	TGTGCCAGCAGCTTATCCGCGGAGTTTGGTACGCAGTATTTT
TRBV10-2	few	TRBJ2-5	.	CASSVAGTQYF	TGCGCCAGCAGTGTCGCGGGGACCCAGTACTTC
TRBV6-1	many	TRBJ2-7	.	CASTSGASYEQYF	TGTGCCAGCACTTCCGGGGCATCCTACGAGCAGTACTTC
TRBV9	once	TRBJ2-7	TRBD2	CASSPQGGVGSYEQYF	TGTGCCAGCAGCCCCCAGGGAGGGGTAGGGTCCTACGAGCAGTACTTC
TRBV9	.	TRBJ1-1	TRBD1	CASSVEGGGWTEAFF	TGTGCCAGCAGCGTTGAAGGGGGCGGTTGGACTGAAGCTTTCTTT
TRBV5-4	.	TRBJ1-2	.	CASSLHRGYGYTF	TGTGCCAGCAGCTTGCATCGGGGCTATGGCTACACCTTC
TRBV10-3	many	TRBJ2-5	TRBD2	CATGLAGQGETQYF	TGTGCCACAGGACTAGCGGGGCAGGGGGAGACCCAGTACTTC
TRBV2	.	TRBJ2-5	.	CASSVRSWGEETQYF	TGTGCCAGCAGTGTCCGGTCGTGGGGAGAGGAGACCCAGTACTTC
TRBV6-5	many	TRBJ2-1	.	CASRPTSYEQFF	TGTGCCAGCAGACCTACTAGCTATGAGCAGTTCTTC
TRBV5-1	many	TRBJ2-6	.	CASSLREGPSSGANVLTF	TGCGCCAGCAGCCTTCGCGAGGGGCCTTCCTCTGGGGCCAACGTCCTGACTTTC